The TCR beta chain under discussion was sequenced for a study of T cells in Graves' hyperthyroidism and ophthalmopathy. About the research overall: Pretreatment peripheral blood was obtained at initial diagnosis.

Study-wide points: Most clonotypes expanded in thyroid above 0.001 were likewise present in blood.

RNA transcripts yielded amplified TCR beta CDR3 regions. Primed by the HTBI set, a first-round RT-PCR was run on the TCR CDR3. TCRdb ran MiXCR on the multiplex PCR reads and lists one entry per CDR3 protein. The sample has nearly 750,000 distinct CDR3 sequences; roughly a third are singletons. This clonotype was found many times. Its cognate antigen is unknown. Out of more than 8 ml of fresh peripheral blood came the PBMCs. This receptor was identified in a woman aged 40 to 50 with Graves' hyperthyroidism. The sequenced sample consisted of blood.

CDR3 DNA: TGTGCCAGCAGTAGGGACAGGGACTATCAGCCCCAGCATTTT. Encoded protein: CASSRDRDYQPQHF. The rearrangement uses TRBV6-5 and TRBJ1-5; 9 nucleotides align to TRBD1. J lost 5 bases, V lost 5 bases, and 4 bases had no gene match. Germline V gene lookup returns CDR1 MNHEY and CDR2 SVGAGI. This CDR3 contains 14 residues.